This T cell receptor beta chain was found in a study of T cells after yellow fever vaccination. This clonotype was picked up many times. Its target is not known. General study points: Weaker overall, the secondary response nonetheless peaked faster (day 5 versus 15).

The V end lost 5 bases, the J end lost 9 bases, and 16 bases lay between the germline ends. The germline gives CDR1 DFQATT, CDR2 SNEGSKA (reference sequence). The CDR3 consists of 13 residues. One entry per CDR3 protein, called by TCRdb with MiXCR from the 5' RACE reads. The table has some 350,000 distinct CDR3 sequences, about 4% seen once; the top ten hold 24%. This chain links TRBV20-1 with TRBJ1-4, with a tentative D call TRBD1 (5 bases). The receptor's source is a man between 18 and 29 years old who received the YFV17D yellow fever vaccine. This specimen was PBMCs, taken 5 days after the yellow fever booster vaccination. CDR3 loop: CSAEDSNRKKLFF. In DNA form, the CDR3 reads TGCAGTGCTGAAGACAGTAATAGGAAAAAACTGTTTTTT.